The rows below give T cell receptor beta chains drawn from one sample of a study. Each CDR3 protein gets one entry after TCRdb re-called the 5' RACE reads with MiXCR. The data show roughly 38,000 distinct CDR3 sequences, 18% seen once. What was sequenced was naive CD4+ T cells sorted from a lymph node. These receptors were obtained from a female donor with breast cancer. Each CDR3 is given without its conserved first and last residue. Clone size appears in some rows only: once, few, many, or a class for an expanded clone.

V: TRBV29-1
J: TRBJ1-2
size: many
CDR3: SVEFRDLNYGYT

V: TRBV20-1
J: TRBJ2-1
size: few
CDR3: SASDALAGVYNEQF

V: TRBV28
J: TRBJ1-2
size: many
CDR3: ASSFYLRQGAGYT

V: TRBV6-2/TRBV6-3
J: TRBJ2-7
size: few
CDR3: ASSPVETYERY

V: TRBV20-1
J: TRBJ2-3
size: -
CDR3: SATPGLAETTQY

V: TRBV6-2/TRBV6-3
J: TRBJ2-3
size: many
CDR3: ASSYRGTDTQY

V: TRBV9
J: TRBJ2-7
size: many
CDR3: ASSVGQGGAYEQY

V: TRBV12-3/TRBV12-4
J: TRBJ1-6
size: few
CDR3: ASSFARGGSPLH

V: TRBV6-5
J: TRBJ1-5
size: -
CDR3: ASSYGATNQPQH

V: TRBV7-2
J: TRBJ2-7
size: few
CDR3: ASSPGPDQYEQY

V: TRBV5-1
J: TRBJ2-2
size: few
CDR3: ASARGAGTTNTGELF

V: TRBV20-1
J: TRBJ2-5
size: few
CDR3: SARDAAGMETQY

V: TRBV7-2
J: TRBJ1-2
size: -
CDR3: ASSSDRGHGYT

V: TRBV29-1
J: TRBJ1-2
size: few
CDR3: SVTLITGNYGYT

V: TRBV5-1
J: TRBJ1-4
size: few
CDR3: ASSPGTDNEKLF

V: TRBV20-1
J: TRBJ1-1
size: few
CDR3: SATRPGRVNTEAF

V: TRBV7-8
J: TRBJ2-2
size: many
CDR3: ASSLTRVGNTGELF